This TCR beta chain is drawn from a study of cytomegalovirus exposure and HLA in healthy donors. PCR employed 60 Vbeta and 13 Jbeta primers. Data came from immunoSEQ multiplex PCR; TCRdb stores just in-frame clones and leaves some out. In the table there are around 110,000 clones, 9.5% of which are singletons. In this sample, this clone turned up a few times. Germline lookup yields CDR1 LNHDA and CDR2 SQIVND (reference sequence). The CDR3 is 12 residues long. V lost 9 bases, J lost 5 bases, and 10 bases lay in between. This receptor was identified in a man aged 30 to 45 in good health and CMV-seronegative. V gene TRBV19 combines with J gene TRBJ2-2; D is undetermined. The sequenced material came from PBMCs. The CDR3 sequence is CASTSGTGELFF. CDR3 coding DNA: TGTGCCAGCACTTCGGGTACCGGGGAGCTGTTTTTT.